These T cell receptor beta chains were read from a single sample in a study of PD-1 and CTLA-4 blockade in melanoma. Assay used: immunoSEQ multiplex PCR; TCRdb lists only in-frame clones, some missing. Here the sample spans over 15,000 clones, roughly 70% being singletons. This specimen was CD8+ T cells from peripheral blood, taken from a patient given anti-PD-1 treatment. The receptor source for this set is a human donor with melanoma. The CDR3 runs from the conserved cysteine through the conserved F or W. D genes are given only for firm matches. The size field is filled for only some rows; it gives once, few, many or a size class.

CDR3 protein: CASSESEWRGNNEQFF
CDR3 DNA: TGTGCCAGCAGTGAATCGGAATGGCGGGGAAACAATGAGCAGTTCTTC
D gene: .
J gene: TRBJ2-1
V gene: TRBV25-1
clone size: .

CDR3 protein: CASSSGISGYTF
CDR3 DNA: TGTGCCAGCAGTTCGGGTATCTCTGGCTACACCTTC
D gene: .
J gene: TRBJ1-2
V gene: TRBV12-3/TRBV12-4
clone size: .

CDR3 protein: CASSLSAGGTGDGYTF
CDR3 DNA: TGTGCCAGCAGTCTCTCCGCGGGCGGGACAGGGGATGGCTACACCTTC
D gene: TRBD1
J gene: TRBJ1-2
V gene: TRBV6-2/TRBV6-3
clone size: few

CDR3 protein: CASSLGDPSGGLYEQYF
CDR3 DNA: TGCGCCAGCAGCTTGGGGGATCCTAGCGGGGGTTTATACGAGCAGTACTTC
D gene: TRBD2
J gene: TRBJ2-7
V gene: TRBV5-1
clone size: .

CDR3 protein: CASYSGTGHYNEQFF
CDR3 DNA: TGTGCCAGCTATTCCGGGACGGGCCACTACAATGAGCAGTTCTTC
D gene: .
J gene: TRBJ2-1
V gene: TRBV6-5
clone size: once

CDR3 protein: CASSVQGSKNIQYF
CDR3 DNA: TGTGCCAGCAGCGTTCAGGGGTCCAAAAACATTCAGTACTTC
D gene: .
J gene: TRBJ2-4
V gene: TRBV27
clone size: .

CDR3 protein: CASEADTQYF
CDR3 DNA: TGTGCCAGTGAGGCAGATACGCAGTATTTT
D gene: .
J gene: TRBJ2-3
V gene: TRBV19
clone size: few

CDR3 protein: CAISDPGQGSNQPQHF
CDR3 DNA: TGTGCCATCAGTGACCCCGGACAGGGGAGCAATCAGCCCCAGCATTTT
D gene: TRBD1
J gene: TRBJ1-5
V gene: TRBV10-3
clone size: few

CDR3 protein: CASSFNGRGRGTDTQYF
CDR3 DNA: TGTGCCAGCAGTTTCAATGGGAGGGGGCGCGGAACAGATACGCAGTATTTT
D gene: .
J gene: TRBJ2-3
V gene: TRBV28
clone size: .

CDR3 protein: CASSIGGAHTEAFF
CDR3 DNA: TGTGCCAGTAGTATTGGAGGGGCCCACACTGAAGCTTTCTTT
D gene: .
J gene: TRBJ1-1
V gene: TRBV19
clone size: .

CDR3 protein: CASSQGSGEEELFF
CDR3 DNA: TGCGCCAGCAGCCAAGGGTCCGGGGAAGAGGAGCTGTTTTTT
D gene: .
J gene: TRBJ2-2
V gene: TRBV4-1
clone size: few

CDR3 protein: CASSLAGVGTDTQYF
CDR3 DNA: TGTGCCAGCAGCTTGGCGGGGGTTGGGACAGATACGCAGTATTTT
D gene: .
J gene: TRBJ2-3
V gene: TRBV5-8
clone size: .

CDR3 protein: CASSLRIRSGNTIYF
CDR3 DNA: TGTGCCAGCAGCCTCCGGATTCGCTCTGGAAACACCATATATTTT
D gene: .
J gene: TRBJ1-3
V gene: TRBV13
clone size: hyperexpanded

CDR3 protein: CASSISLAGEWGETQYF
CDR3 DNA: TGTGCCAGCAGCATCAGCTTAGCGGGAGAGTGGGGGGAGACCCAGTACTTC
D gene: TRBD2
J gene: TRBJ2-5
V gene: TRBV13
clone size: .

CDR3 protein: CATSRETGTGVGSKPQHF
CDR3 DNA: TGTGCCACCAGCAGAGAAACCGGGACAGGGGTCGGTTCTAAGCCCCAGCATTTT
D gene: TRBD1
J gene: TRBJ1-5
V gene: TRBV15
clone size: .

CDR3 protein: CASSQDGDRGRRGEKLFF
CDR3 DNA: TGTGCCAGCAGCCAAGATGGGGACAGGGGTCGGAGAGGTGAAAAACTGTTTTTT
D gene: TRBD1
J gene: TRBJ1-4
V gene: TRBV3-1/TRBV3-2
clone size: .

CDR3 protein: CASSLGGSEDEQFF
CDR3 DNA: TGTGCCAGCAGCTTAGGCGGGTCGGAGGATGAGCAGTTCTTC
D gene: .
J gene: TRBJ2-1
V gene: TRBV7-2
clone size: .

CDR3 protein: CASSPDRTGSSSYGYTF
CDR3 DNA: TGCGCCAGCAGCCCAGACAGAACAGGGTCAAGCAGCTATGGCTACACCTTC
D gene: .
J gene: TRBJ1-2
V gene: TRBV4-1
clone size: .

CDR3 protein: CASRGGSRGDTQYF
CDR3 DNA: TGTGCCAGCAGGGGGGGATCTAGGGGAGATACGCAGTATTTT
D gene: .
J gene: TRBJ2-3
V gene: TRBV7-9
clone size: .

CDR3 protein: CASSRTYTGELFF
CDR3 DNA: TGTGCCAGCAGTAGAACTTACACCGGGGAGCTGTTTTTT
D gene: .
J gene: TRBJ2-2
V gene: TRBV6-6
clone size: .

CDR3 protein: CASSAQLGGGGSGANVLTF
CDR3 DNA: TGTGCCAGCAGTGCCCAGCTCGGGGGTGGTGGCTCTGGGGCCAACGTCCTGACTTTC
D gene: .
J gene: TRBJ2-6
V gene: TRBV6-1
clone size: .

CDR3 protein: CASSQEQGRDLMNTEAFF
CDR3 DNA: TGTGCCAGCAGCCAAGAACAAGGAAGGGACCTCATGAACACTGAAGCTTTCTTT
D gene: .
J gene: TRBJ1-1
V gene: TRBV3-1/TRBV3-2
clone size: .

CDR3 protein: CAISEPSSTDTQYF
CDR3 DNA: TGTGCCATCAGTGAGCCGTCTAGCACAGATACGCAGTATTTT
D gene: .
J gene: TRBJ2-3
V gene: TRBV10-3
clone size: once

CDR3 protein: CASSVTPDRGRETQYF
CDR3 DNA: TGTGCCAGCAGTGTAACCCCGGACAGGGGGCGAGAGACCCAGTACTTC
D gene: TRBD1
J gene: TRBJ2-5
V gene: TRBV6-1
clone size: .

CDR3 protein: CASSYSPATEAFF
CDR3 DNA: TGTGCCAGCAGTTACTCGCCGGCCACTGAAGCTTTCTTT
D gene: .
J gene: TRBJ1-1
V gene: TRBV6-5
clone size: .

CDR3 protein: CSVEAGQGELYEQYF
CDR3 DNA: TGCAGCGTTGAAGCAGGACAGGGTGAATTGTACGAGCAGTACTTC
D gene: TRBD1
J gene: TRBJ2-7
V gene: TRBV29-1
clone size: .

CDR3 protein: CASSLHPPTGNTIYF
CDR3 DNA: TGTGCCAGCAGCTTACACCCGCCGACTGGAAACACCATATATTTT
D gene: .
J gene: TRBJ1-3
V gene: TRBV7-9
clone size: .

CDR3 protein: CASSLARGTVPVYGYTF
CDR3 DNA: TGTGCCAGCAGCTTAGCGCGGGGGACGGTCCCAGTCTATGGCTACACCTTC
D gene: .
J gene: TRBJ1-2
V gene: TRBV7-8
clone size: .

CDR3 protein: CSAGAQPLNTEAFF
CDR3 DNA: TGCAGCGCCGGAGCGCAGCCTCTGAACACTGAAGCTTTCTTT
D gene: .
J gene: TRBJ1-1
V gene: TRBV29-1
clone size: .

CDR3 protein: CASSLSFNGMNTGELFF
CDR3 DNA: TGTGCCAGCAGTTTAAGTTTTAACGGTATGAACACCGGGGAGCTGTTTTTT
D gene: .
J gene: TRBJ2-2
V gene: TRBV27
clone size: few

CDR3 protein: CASSPGGVNQPQHF
CDR3 DNA: TGTGCCAGCAGTCCCGGGGGAGTGAATCAGCCCCAGCATTTT
D gene: .
J gene: TRBJ1-5
V gene: TRBV28
clone size: .

CDR3 protein: CATSRDRDPKVNTEAFF
CDR3 DNA: TGTGCCACCAGCAGAGATCGGGACCCGAAAGTGAACACTGAAGCTTTCTTT
D gene: .
J gene: TRBJ1-1
V gene: TRBV15
clone size: once

CDR3 protein: CASSLAGGAMNTEAFF
CDR3 DNA: TGTGCCAGCAGTTTGGCAGGGGGCGCGATGAACACTGAAGCTTTCTTT
D gene: TRBD1
J gene: TRBJ1-1
V gene: TRBV27
clone size: .

CDR3 protein: CASSQIRSSTGELFF
CDR3 DNA: TGCGCCAGCAGCCAAATTAGGAGTAGCACCGGGGAGCTGTTTTTT
D gene: .
J gene: TRBJ2-2
V gene: TRBV4-1
clone size: .

CDR3 protein: CASSNSGTGGETQYF
CDR3 DNA: TGTGCCAGTAGTAATTCCGGGACAGGGGGCGAGACCCAGTACTTC
D gene: TRBD1
J gene: TRBJ2-5
V gene: TRBV19
clone size: .

CDR3 protein: CSVLGLAGALDNEQFF
CDR3 DNA: TGCAGCGTGCTGGGACTAGCGGGAGCATTGGATAATGAGCAGTTCTTC
D gene: TRBD2
J gene: TRBJ2-1
V gene: TRBV29-1
clone size: .

CDR3 protein: CASSPRGRGAYNEQFF
CDR3 DNA: TGTGCCAGCAGCCCGAGGGGGCGGGGGGCGTACAATGAGCAGTTCTTC
D gene: .
J gene: TRBJ2-1
V gene: TRBV7-8
clone size: .

CDR3 protein: CASSSRGRLWSGELFF
CDR3 DNA: TGTGCCAGCAGCTCGAGGGGGCGCTTGTGGAGCGGGGAGCTGTTTTTT
D gene: TRBD1
J gene: TRBJ2-2
V gene: TRBV7-9
clone size: .

CDR3 protein: CASSQERTSYNEQFF
CDR3 DNA: TGCGCCAGCAGCCAAGAGCGGACTAGCTACAATGAGCAGTTCTTC
D gene: TRBD2
J gene: TRBJ2-1
V gene: TRBV4-1
clone size: .

CDR3 protein: CASSRSTDTQYF
CDR3 DNA: TGTGCCAGCAGCCGGTCGACAGATACGCAGTATTTT
D gene: .
J gene: TRBJ2-3
V gene: TRBV13
clone size: once

CDR3 protein: CASSDRGTGRETQYF
CDR3 DNA: TGTGCCAGCAGCGATCGGGGGACAGGGAGGGAGACCCAGTACTTC
D gene: TRBD1
J gene: TRBJ2-5
V gene: TRBV5-5
clone size: .

CDR3 protein: CASSLGENTEAFF
CDR3 DNA: TGTGCCAGCAGCTTAGGGGAGAACACTGAAGCTTTCTTT
D gene: .
J gene: TRBJ1-1
V gene: TRBV13
clone size: .

CDR3 protein: CASSEGPFGGAYEQYF
CDR3 DNA: TGTGCCAGCAGTGAGGGCCCTTTCGGGGGGGCCTACGAGCAGTACTTC
D gene: TRBD2
J gene: TRBJ2-7
V gene: TRBV2
clone size: once

CDR3 protein: CASSLRTGGNEQFF
CDR3 DNA: TGTGCCAGCAGTTTAAGGACAGGGGGTAATGAGCAGTTCTTC
D gene: TRBD1
J gene: TRBJ2-1
V gene: TRBV28
clone size: .

CDR3 protein: CASRGTGSKNGELFF
CDR3 DNA: TGTGCCAGCAGGGGGACAGGGAGTAAAAACGGGGAGCTGTTTTTT
D gene: TRBD1
J gene: TRBJ2-2
V gene: TRBV2
clone size: .

CDR3 protein: CASSSLGGGSNQPQHF
CDR3 DNA: TGTGCCAGCAGTTCGCTGGGTGGCGGAAGCAATCAGCCCCAGCATTTT
D gene: .
J gene: TRBJ1-5
V gene: TRBV27
clone size: .

CDR3 protein: CASSQGSGPYSYEQYF
CDR3 DNA: TGCGCCAGCAGCCAAGGATCCGGGCCCTACTCCTACGAGCAGTACTTC
D gene: .
J gene: TRBJ2-7
V gene: TRBV4-1
clone size: .

CDR3 protein: CSVRTAKGRPNEKLFF
CDR3 DNA: TGCAGCGTGCGAACCGCTAAGGGACGACCGAATGAAAAACTGTTTTTT
D gene: .
J gene: TRBJ1-4
V gene: TRBV29-1
clone size: .